These T cell receptor beta chains were read from a single sample in a study of cytotoxic CD8 clonotypes in ibrutinib-treated CLL. The protocol was immunoSEQ multiplex PCR, while the TCRdb copy is restricted to in-frame clones and leaves out a portion. The sample carries around 76,000 clones, over 80% recorded once. This specimen was PBMCs, taken after 24 months of ibrutinib treatment. These receptors all stem from a human donor with chronic lymphocytic leukemia. Both conserved end residues are trimmed from each CDR3. Fields, in order: D gene, CDR3 length, V gene, J gene, CDR3 protein. The D gene is left open where the match is weak.

D: TRBD2
length: 12
V: TRBV5-1
J: TRBJ2-7
CDR3: ASSLAGTNYEQY

D: .
length: 11
V: TRBV7-3
J: TRBJ2-1
CDR3: ASSLDPSGEQF

D: .
length: 12
V: TRBV6-1
J: TRBJ2-5
CDR3: ASSELPGGETQY

D: .
length: 10
V: TRBV2
J: TRBJ2-5
CDR3: ASSNSRETQY

D: TRBD1
length: 13
V: TRBV7-9
J: TRBJ2-7
CDR3: ASSPGTGYPYEQY

D: TRBD1
length: 12
V: TRBV28
J: TRBJ1-4
CDR3: ASTLRQGHEKLF

D: .
length: 13
V: TRBV19
J: TRBJ1-3
CDR3: ASSIRLTPGNTIY

D: TRBD2
length: 9
V: TRBV29-1
J: TRBJ2-7
CDR3: SVRAGSEQY

D: .
length: 14
V: TRBV28
J: TRBJ2-5
CDR3: ASSLGGRGTQETQY

D: TRBD2
length: 12
V: TRBV6-5
J: TRBJ2-3
CDR3: ASKRAGGTDTQY

D: TRBD2
length: 10
V: TRBV28
J: TRBJ2-7
CDR3: ASSLPRTRTY

D: TRBD2
length: 13
V: TRBV14
J: TRBJ2-1
CDR3: ASSLWREAAAEQF

D: .
length: 15
V: TRBV4-2
J: TRBJ1-1
CDR3: ASSQEAGKTPLAEAF

D: TRBD2
length: 16
V: TRBV4-2
J: TRBJ2-1
CDR3: ASSQGRSLAGADNEQF